This T cell receptor beta chain was obtained from a study of T cell changes during pregnancy in multiple sclerosis (dated by TCRdb to between 2019 and 2020). At the level of the whole study: In women with multiple sclerosis, the researchers looked at how the T cell repertoire shifted as pregnancy progressed.

V drops 0 bases and J drops 3 bases, leaving 14 bases in between. Its CDR3 holds 16 amino acids, cysteine through phenylalanine. This entry keeps only the CDR3 DNA: 48 bases, framed from base 1. Sequences SGHTS (CDR1) and YDEGEE (CDR2) are obtained from the germline V gene. In the case of this clone: It lacks a known antigen. No base quality information exists; no much larger clone differs at one position.

Library preparation was by the immunoSEQ multiplex PCR assay. What TCRdb holds here is the immuneACCESS table cut down to in-frame rearrangements. Part of the clones is not present; checked against another copy, under half of the missing clones reflect an unresolved V gene, and the others are unexplained. The table for this sample lists around 88,000 clones; around 92% of them were counted only once. The ten largest make up 2% to 3% of the sample. Sequenced material: peripheral blood, taken in the first trimester of pregnancy. The receptor was isolated from a female donor with multiple sclerosis, enrolled in a pregnancy study. Recombination connected TRBV5-8 to TRBJ2-3; tentative D gene TRBD2, with 5 bases matching. The CDR3 amino acid sequence is: CASSLEGLYGTDTQYF. The nucleotide sequence reads TGTGCCAGCAGCTTGGAAGGACTCTATGGGACAGATACGCAGTATTTT.